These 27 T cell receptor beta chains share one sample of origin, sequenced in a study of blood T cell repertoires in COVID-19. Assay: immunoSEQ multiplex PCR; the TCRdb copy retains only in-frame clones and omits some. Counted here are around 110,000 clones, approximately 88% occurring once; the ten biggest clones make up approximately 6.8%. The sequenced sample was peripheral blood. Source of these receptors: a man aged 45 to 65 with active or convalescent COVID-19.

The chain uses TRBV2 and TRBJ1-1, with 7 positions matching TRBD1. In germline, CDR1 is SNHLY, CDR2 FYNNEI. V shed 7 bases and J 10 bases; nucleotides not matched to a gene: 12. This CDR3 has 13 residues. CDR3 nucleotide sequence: TGTGCCAGCACCGCGACAGGGTTGCGTTTAGCTTTCTTT. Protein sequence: CASTATGLRLAFF.

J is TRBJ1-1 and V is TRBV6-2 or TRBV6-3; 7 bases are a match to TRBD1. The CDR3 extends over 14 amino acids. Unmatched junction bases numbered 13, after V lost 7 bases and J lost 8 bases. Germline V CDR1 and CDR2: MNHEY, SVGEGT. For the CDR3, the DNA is TGTGCCAGCATCCCTTCCCTCGGACAGGTGGAAGCTTTCTTT. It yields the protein CASIPSLGQVEAFF.

The CDR3 sequence is CASSLRLEFHTIYF. For the CDR3, the DNA is TGTGCCAGCAGCTTGAGACTCGAGTTTCACACCATATATTTT. The chain has TRBV5-8 and TRBJ1-3; D not certain. The CDR3 runs to 14 residues. The V end lost 1 base, the J end lost 8 bases, and 13 bases lay between the germline ends. Germline CDR1 and CDR2: SGHTS and YDEGEE.

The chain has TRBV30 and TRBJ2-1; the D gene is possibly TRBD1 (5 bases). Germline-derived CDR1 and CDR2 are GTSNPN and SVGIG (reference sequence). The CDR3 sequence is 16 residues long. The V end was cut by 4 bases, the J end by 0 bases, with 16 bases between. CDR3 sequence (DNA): TGTGCCTGGAATAGGGTCAGGACAAGCTCCTACAATGAGCAGTTCTTC. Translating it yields CAWNRVRTSSYNEQFF.

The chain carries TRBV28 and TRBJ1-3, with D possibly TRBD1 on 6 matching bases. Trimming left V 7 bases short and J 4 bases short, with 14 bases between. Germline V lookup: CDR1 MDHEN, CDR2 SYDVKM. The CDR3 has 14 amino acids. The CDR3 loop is CASIGGAKGNTIYF. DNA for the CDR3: TGTGCCAGCATTGGGGGGGCGAAAGGAAACACCATATATTTT.

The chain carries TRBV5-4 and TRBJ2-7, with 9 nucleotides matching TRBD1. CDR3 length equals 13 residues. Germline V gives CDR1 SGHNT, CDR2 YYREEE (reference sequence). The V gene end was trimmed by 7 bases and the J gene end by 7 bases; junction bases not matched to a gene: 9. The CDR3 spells CASHRDRVVEQYF. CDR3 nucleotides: TGTGCCAGCCACCGGGACAGGGTCGTGGAGCAGTACTTC.

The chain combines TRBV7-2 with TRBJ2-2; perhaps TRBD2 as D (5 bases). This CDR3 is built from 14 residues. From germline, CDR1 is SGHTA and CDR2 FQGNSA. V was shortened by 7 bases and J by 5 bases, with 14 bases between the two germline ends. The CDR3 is CASKFSAITGELFF. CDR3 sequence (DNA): TGTGCCAGCAAGTTTAGCGCAATTACCGGGGAGCTGTTTTTT.

The CDR3 loop is CASGRDSYEQYF. The CDR3 DNA reads as TGCGCCAGCGGGAGGGACTCCTACGAGCAGTACTTC. The chain links TRBV5-1 to TRBJ2-7, with TRBD2 identical over 7 bases. V was clipped by 7 bases and J by 0 bases; unmatched bases: 1. Per the germline V gene, CDR1 is SGHRS and CDR2 is YFSETQ. The CDR3 runs to 12 residues.

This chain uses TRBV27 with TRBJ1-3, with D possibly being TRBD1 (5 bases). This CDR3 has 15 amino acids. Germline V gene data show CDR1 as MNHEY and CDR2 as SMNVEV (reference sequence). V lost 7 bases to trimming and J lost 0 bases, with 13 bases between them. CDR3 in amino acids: CASNSRVYSGNTIYF. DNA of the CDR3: TGTGCCAGCAACAGCAGGGTTTACTCTGGAAACACCATATATTTT.

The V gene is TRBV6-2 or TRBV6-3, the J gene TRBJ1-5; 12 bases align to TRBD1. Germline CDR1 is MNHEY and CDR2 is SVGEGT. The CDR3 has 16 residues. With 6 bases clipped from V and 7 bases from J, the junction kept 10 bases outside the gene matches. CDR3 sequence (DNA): TGTGCCAGCAGCGCCTTCGGGACAGGGGGCCGCCAGCCCCAGCATTTT. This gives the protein CASSAFGTGGRQPQHF.

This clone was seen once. DNA for the CDR3: TGTGCCAGCAGCCCGCCGGGTAATGAAAAACTGTTTTTT. Its protein is CASSPPGNEKLFF. The chain links TRBV9 to TRBJ1-4; D gene uncertain. Looked up from germline, CDR1 is SGDLS and CDR2 is YYNGEE. The CDR3 runs to 13 residues. Trimming shortened V by 4 bases and J by 4 bases, and 8 bases separated the two germline ends. The variable domain in full, completed from reference TRBV9 and TRBJ1-4, reads DSGVTQTPKHLITATGQRVTLRCSPRSGDLSVYWYQQSLDQGLQFLIQYYNGEERAKGNILERFSAQQFPDLHSELNLSSLELGDSALYFCASSPPGNEKLFFGSGTQLSVL.

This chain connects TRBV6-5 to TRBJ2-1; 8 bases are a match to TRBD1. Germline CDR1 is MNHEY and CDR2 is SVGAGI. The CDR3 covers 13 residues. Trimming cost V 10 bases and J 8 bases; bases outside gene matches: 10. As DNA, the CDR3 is TGTGCCATCCGGAGCAGGGGGCAGGATGAGCAGTTCTTC. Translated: CAIRSRGQDEQFF.

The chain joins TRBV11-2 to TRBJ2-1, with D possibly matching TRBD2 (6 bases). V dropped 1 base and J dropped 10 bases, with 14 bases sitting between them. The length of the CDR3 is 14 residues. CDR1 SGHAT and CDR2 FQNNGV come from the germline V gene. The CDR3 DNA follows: TGTGCCAGCAGCTTAGGGGGAGGCGTCCAGGAGCAGTTCTTC. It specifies CASSLGGGVQEQFF.

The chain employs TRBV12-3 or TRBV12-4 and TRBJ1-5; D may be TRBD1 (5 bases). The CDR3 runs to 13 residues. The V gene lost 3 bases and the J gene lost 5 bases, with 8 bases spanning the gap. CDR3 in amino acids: CASSFQGDQPQHF. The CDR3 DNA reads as TGTGCCAGCAGTTTTCAAGGGGATCAGCCCCAGCATTTT.

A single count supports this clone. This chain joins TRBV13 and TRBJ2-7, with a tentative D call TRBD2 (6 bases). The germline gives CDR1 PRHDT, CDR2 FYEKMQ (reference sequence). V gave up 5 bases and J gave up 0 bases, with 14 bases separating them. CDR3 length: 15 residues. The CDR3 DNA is TGTGCCAGCAGCAAGGGACTGACGAGCTCCTACGAGCAGTACTTC. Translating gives CASSKGLTSSYEQYF.

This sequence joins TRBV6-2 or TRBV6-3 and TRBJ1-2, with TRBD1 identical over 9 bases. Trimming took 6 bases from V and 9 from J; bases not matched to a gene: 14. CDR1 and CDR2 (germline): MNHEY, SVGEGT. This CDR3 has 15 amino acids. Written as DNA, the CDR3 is TGTGCCAGCAGATACCTATCCGGGACAGGGTACAGCTACACCTTC. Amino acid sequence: CASRYLSGTGYSYTF.

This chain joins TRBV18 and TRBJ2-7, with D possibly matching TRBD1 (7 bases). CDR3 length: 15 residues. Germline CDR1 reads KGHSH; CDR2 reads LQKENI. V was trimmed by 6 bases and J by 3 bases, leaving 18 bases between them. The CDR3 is CASSQTTGTFYEQYF. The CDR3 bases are TGTGCCAGCTCCCAAACGACAGGGACTTTCTACGAGCAGTACTTC.

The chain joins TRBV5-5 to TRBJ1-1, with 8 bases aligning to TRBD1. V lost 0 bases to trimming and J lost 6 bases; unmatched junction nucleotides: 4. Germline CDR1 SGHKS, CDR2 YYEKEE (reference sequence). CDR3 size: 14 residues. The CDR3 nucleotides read TGTGCCAGCAGCTTGGGACAGGGGAGCGCTGAAGCTTTCTTT. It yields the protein CASSLGQGSAEAFF.

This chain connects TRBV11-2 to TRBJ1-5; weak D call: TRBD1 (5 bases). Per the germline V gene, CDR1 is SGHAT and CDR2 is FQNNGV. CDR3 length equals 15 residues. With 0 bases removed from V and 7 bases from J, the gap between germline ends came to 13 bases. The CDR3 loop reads CASSLDGGAGQPQHF. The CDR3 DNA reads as TGTGCCAGCAGCTTAGATGGAGGGGCTGGGCAGCCCCAGCATTTT.

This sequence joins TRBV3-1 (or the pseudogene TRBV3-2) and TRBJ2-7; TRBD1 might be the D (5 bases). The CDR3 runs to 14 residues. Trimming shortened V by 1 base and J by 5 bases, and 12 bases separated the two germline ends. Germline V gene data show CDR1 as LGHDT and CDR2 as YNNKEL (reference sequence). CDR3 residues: CASSQGAGLHEQYF. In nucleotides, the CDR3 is TGTGCCAGCAGCCAAGGTGCAGGGTTGCACGAGCAGTACTTC.

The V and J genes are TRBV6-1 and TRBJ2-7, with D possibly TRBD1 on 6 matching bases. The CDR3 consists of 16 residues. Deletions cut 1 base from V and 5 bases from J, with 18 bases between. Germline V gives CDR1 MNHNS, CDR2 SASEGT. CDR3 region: CASSEVGHRAIDEQYF. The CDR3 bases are TGTGCCAGCAGTGAAGTGGGACACCGGGCGATCGACGAGCAGTACTTC.

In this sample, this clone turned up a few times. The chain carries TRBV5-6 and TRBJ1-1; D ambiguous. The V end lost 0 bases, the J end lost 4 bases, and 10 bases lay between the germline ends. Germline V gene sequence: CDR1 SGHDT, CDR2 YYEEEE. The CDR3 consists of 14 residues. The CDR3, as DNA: TGTGCCAGCAGCTTGGACAGTGAAGGCACTGAAGCTTTCTTT. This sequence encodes CASSLDSEGTEAFF.

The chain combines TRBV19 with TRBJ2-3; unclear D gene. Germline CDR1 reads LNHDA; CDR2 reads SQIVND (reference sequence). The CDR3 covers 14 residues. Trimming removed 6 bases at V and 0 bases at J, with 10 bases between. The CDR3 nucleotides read TGTGCCAGTAGAAAATGGCTTAGCACAGATACGCAGTATTTT. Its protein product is CASRKWLSTDTQYF.

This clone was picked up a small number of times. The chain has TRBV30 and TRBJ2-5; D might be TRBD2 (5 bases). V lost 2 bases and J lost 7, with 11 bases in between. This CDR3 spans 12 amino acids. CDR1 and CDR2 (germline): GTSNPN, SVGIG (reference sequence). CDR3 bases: TGTGCCTGGAGTCCCGACGCGGGGACCCAGTACTTC. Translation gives CAWSPDAGTQYF.

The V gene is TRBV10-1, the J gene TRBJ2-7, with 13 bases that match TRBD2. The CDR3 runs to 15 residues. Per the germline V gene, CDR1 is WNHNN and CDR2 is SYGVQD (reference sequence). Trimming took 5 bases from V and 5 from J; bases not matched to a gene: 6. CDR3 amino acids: CASSLGLAGVNEQYF. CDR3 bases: TGCGCCAGCAGTCTTGGACTAGCGGGGGTCAACGAGCAGTACTTC.

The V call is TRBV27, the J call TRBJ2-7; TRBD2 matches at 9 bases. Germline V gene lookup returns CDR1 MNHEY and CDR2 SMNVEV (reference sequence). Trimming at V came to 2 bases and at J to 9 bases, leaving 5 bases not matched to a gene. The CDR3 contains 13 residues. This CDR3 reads CASSLAGGPGQYF. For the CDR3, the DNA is TGTGCCAGCAGTTTAGCGGGAGGGCCGGGGCAGTACTTC.

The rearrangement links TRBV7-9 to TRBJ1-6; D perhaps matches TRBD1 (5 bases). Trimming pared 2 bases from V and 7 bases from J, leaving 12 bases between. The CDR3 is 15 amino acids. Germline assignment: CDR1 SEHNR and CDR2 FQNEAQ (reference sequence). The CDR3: CASSLRQGANSPLHF. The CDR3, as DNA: TGTGCCAGCAGCTTACGACAAGGGGCCAATTCACCCCTCCACTTT.